One and the same sample provided the 27 T cell receptor beta chains below, sequenced in a study of blood T cell repertoires in COVID-19. TCRdb keeps only in-frame clones here, not all; method: immunoSEQ multiplex PCR. This table holds approximately 330,000 clones, 87% found once. The sample consisted of peripheral blood. The receptors originated from a man aged 25-45 years with COVID-19, enrolled during active disease.

The chain combines TRBV25-1 with TRBJ1-1; D call uncertain. This CDR3 has 13 amino acids. CDR1 and CDR2 (germline): MGHDK, SYGVNS. The V and J ends lost 8 bases and 7 bases respectively, with 17 bases between them. The CDR3 nucleotides read TGTGCCAGCTGCGGATCGCTGATAGATGAAGCTTTCTTT. Residues: CASCGSLIDEAFF. The full variable domain, completed using reference TRBV25-1 and TRBJ1-1, is EADIYQTPRYLVIGTGKKITLECSQTMGHDKMYWYQQDPGMELHLIHYSYGVNSTEKGDLSSESTVSRIRTEHFPLTLESARPSHTSQYLCASCGSLIDEAFFGQGTRLTVV.

In its sample, this clone was seen once. V gene TRBV15 combines with J gene TRBJ1-3; D gene uncertain. The length of the CDR3 is 15 residues. V was trimmed by 0 bases and J by 0 bases, leaving 6 bases between them. Per germline, CDR1 LNHNV and CDR2 YYDKDF (reference sequence). The CDR3 DNA reads as TGTGCCACCAGCAGAGATCATTTCTCTGGAAACACCATATATTTT. This translates into CATSRDHFSGNTIYF.

This CDR3 is CASSLDKDEQFF. The CDR3 DNA sequence: TGTGCCAGCAGTTTGGACAAAGATGAGCAGTTCTTC. The chain recombines TRBV28 with TRBJ2-1; the D gene is possibly TRBD1 (5 bases). Looked up from germline, CDR1 is MDHEN and CDR2 is SYDVKM. This CDR3 has 12 residues. Trimming shortened V by 3 bases and J by 8 bases, and 8 bases separated the two germline ends.

The V call is TRBV9, the J call TRBJ2-7; 9 bases are a match to TRBD2. CDR3 length equals 16 residues. From germline, CDR1 is SGDLS and CDR2 YYNGEE. J was trimmed by 7 bases and V by 2 bases; bases with no gene match: 13. The CDR3 coding sequence is TGTGCCAGCAGCGTTTTTGGCTCTAGCGGGATCGAGGAGCAGTACTTC. Amino acid sequence: CASSVFGSSGIEEQYF.

This sequence joins TRBV7-3 and TRBJ2-2, with D uncertain. This CDR3 has 14 amino acids. Trimming removed 2 bases from V and 1 base from J, with 5 bases in between. Germline-derived CDR1 and CDR2 are SGHTA and FQGTGA. CDR3 DNA sequence: TGTGCCAGCAGCTTATTCCAGAACACCGGGGAGCTGTTTTTT. Translation gives CASSLFQNTGELFF.

This CDR3 is CASSSPRDRGIWNTEAFF. For the CDR3, the DNA is TGTGCCAGCAGTTCACCACGGGACAGGGGTATTTGGAACACTGAAGCTTTCTTT. The rearrangement uses TRBV28 and TRBJ1-1, with 10 bases fitting TRBD1. The CDR3 covers 18 residues. V lost 4 bases, J lost 1 base, and 12 bases stayed unmatched. CDR1 and CDR2 (germline): MDHEN, SYDVKM.

The chain couples TRBV6-6 to TRBJ1-1; unclear D gene. This CDR3 spans 13 amino acids. The V gene's germline CDR1 is MNHNY and CDR2 SVGAGI (reference sequence). V shed 8 bases and J shed 1 base, with 11 bases lying between them. As DNA, the CDR3 is TGTGCCAGCGGAAGACTGGAGAACACTGAAGCTTTCTTT. Encoded protein: CASGRLENTEAFF.

The chain employs TRBV19 and TRBJ2-7; 7 nucleotides match TRBD1. The CDR3 totals 13 residues. Trimming at V came to 6 bases and at J to 2 bases, leaving 4 bases not matched to a gene. In germline, CDR1 is LNHDA, CDR2 SQIVND (reference sequence). Here the CDR3 DNA reads TGTGCCAGTAGCCGGGACAGACCCTACGAGCAGTACTTC. It specifies CASSRDRPYEQYF.

This clone appeared a single time. The chain couples TRBV6-6 to TRBJ1-2; D unclear. This CDR3 spans 15 amino acids. V was shortened by 2 bases and J by 4 bases, with 14 bases between the two germline ends. Germline V lookup: CDR1 MNHNY, CDR2 SVGAGI (reference sequence). DNA for the CDR3: TGTGCCAGCAGTTACCAGAGGTTTGATCCCTATGGCTACACCTTC. Translation: CASSYQRFDPYGYTF.

This clone showed up just a few times. V usage is TRBV27 and J usage is TRBJ1-2; TRBD1 aligns across 7 bases. The CDR3 is 13 amino acids. The trim removed 5 bases at V and 3 bases at J, leaving 3 bases unmatched. The V gene's germline CDR1 is MNHEY and CDR2 SMNVEV (reference sequence). The CDR3 is CASSRQGDYGYTF. Written as DNA, the CDR3 is TGTGCCAGCAGTCGACAGGGAGACTATGGCTACACCTTC.

The chain employs TRBV7-3 and TRBJ2-2, with 10 nucleotides matching TRBD2. V shed 1 base and J 6 bases; nucleotides not matched to a gene: 5. The CDR3 runs 16 residues. The V gene's germline CDR1 is SGHTA and CDR2 FQGTGA. The CDR3 DNA is TGTGCCAGCAGCTTAAGACTAGCGGGTAACCCCGGGGAGCTGTTTTTT. It encodes CASSLRLAGNPGELFF.

The rearrangement uses TRBV27 and TRBJ1-4, with D unresolved. The CDR3 has 13 residues. Germline lookup yields CDR1 MNHEY and CDR2 SMNVEV (reference sequence). Between the trimmed V and J ends, which lost 1 base and 5 bases, there was a span of 5 bases. The CDR3 here is CASSLYWNEKLFF. CDR3 sequence (DNA): TGTGCCAGCAGTTTATACTGGAATGAAAAACTGTTTTTT.

The chain recombines TRBV7-8 with TRBJ2-2; D not resolved. With 5 bases removed from V and 0 bases from J, the gap between germline ends came to 7 bases. Germline CDR1 and CDR2: SGHVS and FQNEAQ. CDR3 length equals 14 residues. The CDR3 protein is CASSRDTNTGELFF. In DNA form, the CDR3 reads TGTGCCAGCAGCCGAGACACGAACACCGGGGAGCTGTTTTTT.

The V gene is TRBV2, the J gene TRBJ2-5; weak D call: TRBD1 (7 bases). The CDR3 consists of 13 residues. From germline, CDR1 is SNHLY and CDR2 FYNNEI. The germline V and J ends were trimmed by 7 bases and 2 bases, with 11 bases remaining between them. The CDR3 nucleotides read TGTGCCAGCAAACAGGGGAGGCAAGAGACCCAGTACTTC. As protein: CASKQGRQETQYF.

V is TRBV5-6 and J is TRBJ1-4; 7 bases are shared with TRBD1. The germline V gene encodes CDR1 SGHDT and CDR2 YYEEEE. The CDR3 runs to 17 residues. The ends lost 6 bases at V and 0 bases at J; junction bases unmatched: 11. CDR3 DNA: TGTGCCAGCAACCGGATCGGACAGGTCGCAACTAATGAAAAACTGTTTTTT. It codes for CASNRIGQVATNEKLFF.

This chain uses TRBV27 with TRBJ1-2; D uncertain. V was pared by 6 bases and J by 2 bases, with 13 bases between. This CDR3 has 14 residues. CDR1 and CDR2 from the germline V gene are MNHEY and SMNVEV (reference sequence). The chain's CDR3 is CASSQDNTNYGYTF. CDR3 sequence (DNA): TGTGCCAGCAGCCAGGATAACACAAACTATGGCTACACCTTC.

V and J are TRBV5-1 and TRBJ2-3, with 8 bases identical to TRBD1. Germline CDR1 SGHRS, CDR2 YFSETQ. V shed 0 bases, J shed 1 base, and the junction held 1 base outside the gene matches. This CDR3 is built from 15 residues. The CDR3 DNA sequence: TGCGCCAGCAGCTTGGCGGGACAGGGCACAGATACGCAGTATTTT. Its protein product is CASSLAGQGTDTQYF.

This chain joins TRBV7-3 and TRBJ2-2, with D tentatively TRBD1 (6 bases). The CDR3 is 13 residues long. V lost 5 bases to trimming and J lost 7 bases, with 11 bases between them. Germline assignment: CDR1 SGHTA and CDR2 FQGTGA. CDR3 loop: CASSLQGFGELFF. The CDR3, as DNA: TGTGCCAGCAGCCTACAGGGTTTCGGGGAGCTGTTTTTT.

This chain uses TRBV29-1 with TRBJ1-4; 7 nucleotides match TRBD1. V gave up 0 bases and J gave up 0 bases; unmatched junction bases: 4. Germline V lookup: CDR1 SQVTM, CDR2 ANQGSEA. The CDR3 totals 16 residues. The CDR3 protein is CSVEDRTGATNEKLFF. The CDR3 DNA sequence: TGCAGCGTTGAAGATCGGACAGGCGCAACTAATGAAAAACTGTTTTTT.

This clone was seen a single time. At one end the junction does not follow the germline gene, possibly because of a read error. V is TRBV6-2 or TRBV6-3 and J is TRBJ1-1, with D possibly TRBD1 on 6 matching bases. This CDR3 region has 17 residues. Germline loops: CDR1 MNHEY, CDR2 SVGEGT. The CDR3 DNA is TGTGCCAGCAGTTACCCACACAGGGTCCCACCGAACGCTGAAGCTTTCTTT. Protein product: CASSYPHRVPPNAEAFF.

DNA of the CDR3: TGTGCCAGCAGTTTGGCCAGCGCTATTAATTCACCCCTCCACTTT. Translating gives CASSLASAINSPLHF. The chain links TRBV27 to TRBJ1-6; D not certain. There are 15 residues in the CDR3. Trimming took 3 bases from V and 6 from J, leaving 12 bases between them. In germline, CDR1 is MNHEY, CDR2 SMNVEV (reference sequence).

The chain uses TRBV4-3 and TRBJ1-2; a possible D gene is TRBD1 (5 bases). Per germline, CDR1 LGHNA and CDR2 YSLEER. Trimming cost V 0 bases and J 5 bases, with 16 bases left between them. The CDR3 spans 16 residues. The CDR3 region has the DNA TGCGCCAGCAGCCAAGAGTTCCAGGGCCCTCTTTATGGCTACACCTTC. It encodes CASSQEFQGPLYGYTF.

The CDR3 coding sequence is TGCGCCAGCAGCTCGGGACAGGCTCTCTATGGCTACACCTTC. The encoded protein is CASSSGQALYGYTF. The chain combines TRBV5-1 with TRBJ1-2, with 8 bases aligning to TRBD1. Germline CDR1 reads SGHRS; CDR2 reads YFSETQ. The V segment lost 3 bases and the J segment 4 bases; nucleotides outside the gene matches: 5. The CDR3 contains 14 residues.

The rearrangement joins TRBV4-2 to TRBJ2-1, with D hard to call. The V end was cut by 3 bases, the J end by 4 bases, with 4 bases between. This CDR3 is 12 amino acids long. Germline loops: CDR1 LGHNA, CDR2 YNFKEQ. The CDR3 loop is CASSQRYNEQFF. In DNA, the CDR3 is TGTGCCAGCAGCCAGAGGTACAATGAGCAGTTCTTC.

The chain combines TRBV7-2 with TRBJ2-5, with 8 bases identical to TRBD1. Losses at the gene ends were 7 bases for V and 2 bases for J; bases not matched to a gene: 6. Per the germline V gene, CDR1 is SGHTA and CDR2 is FQGNSA. The CDR3 has 14 residues. CDR3 region: CASTPDRAQETQYF. In nucleotides, the CDR3 is TGTGCCAGCACCCCGGACAGGGCTCAAGAGACCCAGTACTTC.

This clone was seen once. V gene TRBV7-1 combines with J gene TRBJ2-6; the D gene is possibly TRBD2 (7 bases). TRBV7-1 is identified as an open reading frame with a role that is uncertain. V was trimmed by 1 base and J by 0 bases, leaving 28 bases between them. This CDR3 region has 23 residues. The CDR3 protein is CASSSGRGGARKDGRSGANVLTF. In DNA form, the CDR3 reads TGTGCCAGCAGCTCAGGAAGGGGGGGCGCAAGGAAGGATGGACGCTCTGGGGCCAACGTCCTGACTTTC.

The rearrangement links TRBV10-3 to TRBJ2-3; 15 bases are shared with TRBD2. V trimming: 6 bases; J trimming: 0 bases; junction bases outside the gene matches: 4. Germline V gene data show CDR1 as ENHRY and CDR2 as SYGVKD. The CDR3 has 17 residues. CDR3 amino acids: CAIRGLAGGRSTDTQYF. The CDR3 DNA reads as TGTGCCATCAGGGGACTAGCGGGGGGTCGGAGCACAGATACGCAGTATTTT.